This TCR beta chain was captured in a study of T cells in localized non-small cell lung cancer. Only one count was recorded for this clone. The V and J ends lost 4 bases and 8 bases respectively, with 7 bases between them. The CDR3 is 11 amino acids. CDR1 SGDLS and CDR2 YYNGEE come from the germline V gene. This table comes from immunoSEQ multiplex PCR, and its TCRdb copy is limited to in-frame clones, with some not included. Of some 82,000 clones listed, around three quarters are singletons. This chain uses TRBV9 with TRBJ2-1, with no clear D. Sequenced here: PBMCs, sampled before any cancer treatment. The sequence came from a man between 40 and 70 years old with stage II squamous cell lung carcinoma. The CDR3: CASSLHHEQFF. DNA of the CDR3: TGTGCCAGCAGCTTGCACCATGAGCAGTTCTTC.